One and the same sample provided the 9 T cell receptor beta chains below, sequenced in a study of monozygotic twins with inflammatory bowel disease. TCRdb reprocessed the 5' RACE reads, keeping one entry per CDR3 protein, no DNA. This sample's clone table lists about 110,000 distinct CDR3 sequences. Material: blood. These receptors were taken from a human donor with ulcerative colitis or Crohn's disease, or a healthy co-twin of an affected twin (not recorded which).

This sequence joins TRBV20-1 and TRBJ1-5. The CDR3 is 14 amino acids. In germline, CDR1 is DFQATT, CDR2 SNEGSKA (reference sequence). The CDR3 here is CSAMATTGNQPQHF.

This chain links TRBV29-1 with TRBJ2-3. Per the germline V gene, CDR1 is SQVTM and CDR2 is ANQGSEA. This CDR3 has 14 amino acids. The CDR3 region is CSVEGRTSTDTQYF.

The chain is built from TRBV27 and TRBJ2-3; there is no DNA to check the TCRdb D call of TRBD2. CDR1 is MNHEY, CDR2 SMNVEV, per germline (reference sequence). The CDR3 is 18 residues long. The CDR3 loop reads CASSLFPSGGLNTDTQYF.

The chain uses TRBV12-3 or TRBV12-4 and TRBJ2-3; TCRdb designates TRBD2, a call that cannot be tested without DNA. The CDR3 covers 11 residues. The CDR3 is CASSFGGTQYF.

This chain connects TRBV5-1 to TRBJ1-2. This CDR3 has 14 residues. CDR1 and CDR2 (germline): SGHRS, YFSETQ. CDR3: CASSLKVANYGYTF.

This chain connects TRBV15 to TRBJ2-1; absent DNA, TCRdb's TRBD1 call cannot be checked. This CDR3 spans 13 amino acids. Looked up from germline, CDR1 is LNHNV and CDR2 is YYDKDF (reference sequence). CDR3 region: CATSRDWRLEQFF.

This rearrangement joins TRBV5-1 to TRBJ2-2; no DNA is available, so the TRBD2 call from TCRdb remains unchecked. This CDR3 spans 16 amino acids. The germline gives CDR1 SGHRS, CDR2 YFSETQ. This CDR3 is CASSTGGTLNTGELFF.

This chain links TRBV12-3 or TRBV12-4 with TRBJ2-7; lacking DNA, the TRBD1 call made by TCRdb goes unchecked. The CDR3 extends over 13 amino acids. Here the CDR3 reads CASSLDRQGEQYF.

This chain joins TRBV7-3 and TRBJ1-1; as DNA is missing, the TRBD1 call by TCRdb cannot be tested. This CDR3 region has 13 residues. The germline V gene encodes CDR1 SGHTA and CDR2 FQGTGA. CDR3 protein: CASSREGGTEAFF.